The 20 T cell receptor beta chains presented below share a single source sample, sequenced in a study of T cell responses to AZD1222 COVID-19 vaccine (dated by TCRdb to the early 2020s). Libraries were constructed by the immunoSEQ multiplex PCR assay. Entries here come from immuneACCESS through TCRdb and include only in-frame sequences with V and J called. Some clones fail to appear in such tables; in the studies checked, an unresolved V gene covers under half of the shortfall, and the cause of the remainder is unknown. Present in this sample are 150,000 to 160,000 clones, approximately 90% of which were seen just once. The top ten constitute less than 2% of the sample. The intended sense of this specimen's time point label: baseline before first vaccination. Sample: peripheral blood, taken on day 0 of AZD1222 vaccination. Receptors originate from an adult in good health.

This CDR3 reads CASSPWTRQTNTGELFF. The CDR3 DNA is TGTGCCAGCAGCCCCTGGACAAGACAGACGAACACCGGGGAGCTGTTTTTT. The V and J genes are TRBV7-2 and TRBJ2-2; D may be TRBD1 (5 bases). This CDR3 is built from 17 residues. Germline V gene lookup returns CDR1 SGHTA and CDR2 FQGNSA. Trimming cost V 5 bases and J 0 bases, with 16 bases left between them.

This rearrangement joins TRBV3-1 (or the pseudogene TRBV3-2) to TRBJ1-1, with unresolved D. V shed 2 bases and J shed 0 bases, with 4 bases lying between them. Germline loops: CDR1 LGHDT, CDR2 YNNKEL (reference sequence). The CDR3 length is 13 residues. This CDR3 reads CASSQSVNTEAFF. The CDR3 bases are TGTGCCAGCAGCCAATCGGTGAACACTGAAGCTTTCTTT.

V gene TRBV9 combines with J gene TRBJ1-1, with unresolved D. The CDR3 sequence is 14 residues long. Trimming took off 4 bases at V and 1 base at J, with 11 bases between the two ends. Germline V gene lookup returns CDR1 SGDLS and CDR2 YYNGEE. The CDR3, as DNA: TGTGCCAGCAGCTCCCGGGCACCGAACACTGAAGCTTTCTTT. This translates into CASSSRAPNTEAFF.

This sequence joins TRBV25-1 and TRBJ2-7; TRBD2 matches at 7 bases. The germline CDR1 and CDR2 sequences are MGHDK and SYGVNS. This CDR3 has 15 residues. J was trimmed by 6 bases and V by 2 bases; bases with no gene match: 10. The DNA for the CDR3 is TGTGCCAGCAGTGAAATCGGCGGGGGAGAGGGCGAGCAGTACTTC. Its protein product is CASSEIGGGEGEQYF.

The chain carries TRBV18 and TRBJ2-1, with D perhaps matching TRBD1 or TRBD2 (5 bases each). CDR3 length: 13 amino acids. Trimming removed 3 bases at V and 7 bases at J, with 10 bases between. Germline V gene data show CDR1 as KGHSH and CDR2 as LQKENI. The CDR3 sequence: CASSPGRENEQFF. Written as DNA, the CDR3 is TGTGCCAGCTCACCGGGCAGGGAGAATGAGCAGTTCTTC.

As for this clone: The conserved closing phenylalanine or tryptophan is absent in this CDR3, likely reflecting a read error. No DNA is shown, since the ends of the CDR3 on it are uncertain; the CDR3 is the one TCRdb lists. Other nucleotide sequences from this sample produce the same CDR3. The CDR3 loop is CASSLGRERL. The rearrangement uses TRBV7-9 and TRBJ2-7; whether TRBD2, the table's D call, matches the DNA was not checked. The length of the CDR3 is 10 amino acids, counting both ends. Germline V lookup: CDR1 SEHNR, CDR2 FQNEAQ (reference sequence).

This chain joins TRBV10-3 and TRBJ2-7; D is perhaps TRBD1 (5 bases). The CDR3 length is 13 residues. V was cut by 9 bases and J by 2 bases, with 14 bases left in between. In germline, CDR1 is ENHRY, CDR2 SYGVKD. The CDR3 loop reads CAMSPRGTYEQYF. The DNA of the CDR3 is TGTGCCATGAGCCCTAGGGGTACCTACGAGCAGTACTTC.

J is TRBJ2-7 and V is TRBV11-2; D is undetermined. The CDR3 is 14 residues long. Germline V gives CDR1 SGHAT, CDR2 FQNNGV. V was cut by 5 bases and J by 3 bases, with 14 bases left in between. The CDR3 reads CASSRIKGLYEQYF. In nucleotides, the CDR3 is TGTGCCAGCAGCAGGATAAAGGGCCTCTACGAGCAGTACTTC.

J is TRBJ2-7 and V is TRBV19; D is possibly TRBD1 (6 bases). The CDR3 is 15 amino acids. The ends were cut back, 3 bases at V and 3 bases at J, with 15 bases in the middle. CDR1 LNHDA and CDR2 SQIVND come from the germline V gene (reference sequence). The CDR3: CASSIRLGALYEQYF. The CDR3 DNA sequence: TGTGCCAGTAGTATTAGGCTGGGGGCCCTCTACGAGCAGTACTTC.

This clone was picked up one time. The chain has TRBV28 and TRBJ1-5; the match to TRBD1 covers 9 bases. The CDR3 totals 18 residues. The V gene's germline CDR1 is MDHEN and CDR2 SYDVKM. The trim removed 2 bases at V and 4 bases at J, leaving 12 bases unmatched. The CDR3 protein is CASSLPRGDRERNQPQHF. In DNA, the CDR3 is TGTGCCAGCAGTTTACCTCGGGGGGACAGGGAGAGAAATCAGCCCCAGCATTTT.

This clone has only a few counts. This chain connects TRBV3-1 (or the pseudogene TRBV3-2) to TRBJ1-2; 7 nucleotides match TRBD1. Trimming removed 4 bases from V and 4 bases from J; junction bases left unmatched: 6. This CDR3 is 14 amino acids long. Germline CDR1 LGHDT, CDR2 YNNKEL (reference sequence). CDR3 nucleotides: TGTGCCAGCAGCCCCCGGGACAGTGGCTATGGCTACACCTTC. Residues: CASSPRDSGYGYTF.

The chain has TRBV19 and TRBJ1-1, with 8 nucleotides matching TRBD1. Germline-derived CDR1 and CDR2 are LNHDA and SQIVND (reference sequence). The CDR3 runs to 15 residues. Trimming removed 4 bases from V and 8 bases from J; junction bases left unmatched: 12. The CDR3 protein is CASSKTTGQAGEAFF. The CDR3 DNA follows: TGTGCCAGTAGTAAGACTACGGGACAGGCGGGAGAAGCTTTCTTT.

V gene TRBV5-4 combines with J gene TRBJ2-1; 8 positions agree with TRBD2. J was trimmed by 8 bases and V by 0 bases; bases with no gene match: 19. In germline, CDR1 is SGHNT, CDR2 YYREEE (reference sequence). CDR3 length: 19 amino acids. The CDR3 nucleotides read TGTGCCAGCAGCTTGGCGCCCGCTTTGGAGGCGGGGGGCCTTTATGAGCAGTTCTTC. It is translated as CASSLAPALEAGGLYEQFF.

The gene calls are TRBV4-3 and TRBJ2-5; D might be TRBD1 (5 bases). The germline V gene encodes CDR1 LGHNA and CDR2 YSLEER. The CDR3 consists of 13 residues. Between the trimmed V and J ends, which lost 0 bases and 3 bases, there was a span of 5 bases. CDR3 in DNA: TGCGCCAGCAGCCAAGACAGGGAAGAGACCCAGTACTTC. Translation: CASSQDREETQYF.

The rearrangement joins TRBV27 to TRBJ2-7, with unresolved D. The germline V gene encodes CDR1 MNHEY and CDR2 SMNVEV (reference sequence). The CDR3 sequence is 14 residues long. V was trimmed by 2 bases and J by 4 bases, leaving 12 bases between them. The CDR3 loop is CASSLLGIGYEQYF. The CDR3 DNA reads TGTGCCAGCAGTTTACTAGGGATAGGTTACGAGCAGTACTTC.

The CDR3 DNA reads TGTGCCAGCAGCTCTAACACGAACACTGAAGCTTTCTTT. Its protein is CASSSNTNTEAFF. This chain links TRBV5-4 with TRBJ1-1; no firm D call. Germline loops: CDR1 SGHNT, CDR2 YYREEE (reference sequence). This CDR3 region has 13 residues. The V end lost 3 bases, the J end lost 1 base, and 7 bases lay between the germline ends.

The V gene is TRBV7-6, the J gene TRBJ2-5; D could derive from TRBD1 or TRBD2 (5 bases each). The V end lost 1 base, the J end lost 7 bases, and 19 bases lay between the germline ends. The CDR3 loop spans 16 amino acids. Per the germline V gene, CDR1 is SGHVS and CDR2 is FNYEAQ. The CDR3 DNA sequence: TGTGCCAGCAGCTTAGAAGGCCCCGCGGCGAGGGGGACCCAGTACTTC. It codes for CASSLEGPAARGTQYF.

The CDR3 reads CSVEFRGRAAYNEQFF. CDR3 bases: TGCAGCGTTGAGTTCCGGGGCCGGGCGGCCTACAATGAGCAGTTCTTC. The rearrangement joins TRBV29-1 to TRBJ2-1, with D possibly called TRBD1 or TRBD2 (5 bases each). The CDR3 extends over 16 amino acids. V dropped 3 bases and J dropped 2 bases, with 17 bases sitting between them. CDR1 and CDR2 from the germline V gene are SQVTM and ANQGSEA.

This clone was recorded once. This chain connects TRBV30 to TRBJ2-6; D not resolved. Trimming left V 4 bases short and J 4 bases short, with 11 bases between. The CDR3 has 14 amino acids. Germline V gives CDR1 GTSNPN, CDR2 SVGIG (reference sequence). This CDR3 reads CAWTERVGANVLTF. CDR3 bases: TGTGCCTGGACCGAACGGGTCGGGGCCAACGTCCTGACTTTC.

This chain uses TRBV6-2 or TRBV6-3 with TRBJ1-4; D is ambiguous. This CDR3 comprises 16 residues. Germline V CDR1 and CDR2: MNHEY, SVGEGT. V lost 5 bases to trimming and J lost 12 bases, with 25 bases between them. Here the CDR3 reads CASSQLISNPLSELFF. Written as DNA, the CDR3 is TGTGCCAGCAGTCAACTGATCTCGAACCCACTATCGGAACTGTTTTTT.